These 4 T cell receptor beta chains were all obtained from the same sample, sequenced in a study of blood T cell repertoires in COVID-19. The data were produced by immunoSEQ multiplex PCR, yet TCRdb's version contains in-frame clones alone and is incomplete. The table records approximately 200,000 clones, roughly 87% of them present only once. Material for sequencing was PBMCs or T cells enriched from blood (not recorded which). These receptors all come from a woman in her 30s who had recovered from COVID-19.

This clone is a singleton in its sample. The chain has TRBV7-3 and TRBJ1-6, with D maybe TRBD1 (6 bases). Germline values: CDR1 SGHTA, CDR2 FQGTGA. The CDR3 loop spans 15 amino acids. With 0 bases removed from V and 8 bases from J, the gap between germline ends came to 11 bases. DNA for the CDR3: TGTGCCAGCAGCTTAACGGGGGCTAGAGATTCACCCCTCCACTTT. Translation gives CASSLTGARDSPLHF.

The rearrangement joins TRBV9 to TRBJ2-3; D unresolved. V lost 6 bases, J lost 2 bases, and 16 bases lay in between. From germline, CDR1 is SGDLS and CDR2 YYNGEE. The CDR3 is 15 amino acids. DNA of the CDR3: TGTGCCAGCACCCAAGGCGTGACACCCACAGATACGCAGTATTTT. This gives the protein CASTQGVTPTDTQYF.

The chain has TRBV5-6 and TRBJ1-2; 9 nucleotides agree with TRBD1. The CDR3 covers 16 residues. The germline CDR1 and CDR2 sequences are SGHDT and YYEEEE. Trimming removed 1 base from V and 4 bases from J; junction bases left unmatched: 8. The CDR3 bases are TGTGCCAGCAGCTTGCGGAACAGGGGGCTTCTCTATGGCTACACCTTC. It codes for CASSLRNRGLLYGYTF.

In DNA form, the CDR3 reads TGTGCCAGCAGCTTATTGGAGAAAGGCTACACCTTC. Protein sequence: CASSLLEKGYTF. V is TRBV7-9 and J is TRBJ1-2; D call uncertain. Per the germline V gene, CDR1 is SEHNR and CDR2 is FQNEAQ (reference sequence). This CDR3 comprises 12 residues. The V end lost 2 bases, the J end lost 8 bases, and 9 bases lay between the germline ends.